The clone carrying this TCR beta chain was seen repeatedly, ten times or more. Its antigen remains unknown. This entry is derived from a study of response to subunit inactivated influenza vaccine. Study results and caveats: Authors suggested few new T cells are recruited by each seasonal influenza vaccination.

The V gene's germline CDR1 is SGHVS and CDR2 FQNEAQ. The CDR3 length is 15 residues. V shed 5 bases and J shed 6 bases, with 17 bases lying between them. In TCRdb, the RT-PCR reads were re-called with MiXCR into one record per CDR3 protein. The repertoire includes roughly 630,000 distinct CDR3 sequences, roughly 15% of them detected once, and roughly 7.2% sits in the top ten. The material sequenced was PBMCs from blood, taken approximately 15 days before vaccination. The chain combines TRBV7-8 with TRBJ2-1; D might be TRBD1 (6 bases). This clonotype originated in a man aged 45-65 years who received an inactivated influenza vaccine. CDR3 DNA: TGTGCCAGCAGCCCCCCTTCCAGGGGTTCCAATGAGCAGTTCTTC. Protein product: CASSPPSRGSNEQFF.